These 10 T cell receptor beta chains share one sample of origin, sequenced in a study of T cells after yellow fever vaccination. TCRdb re-called the 5' RACE reads through MiXCR, storing one row per CDR3 protein. The data show some 150,000 distinct CDR3 sequences, 7% to 10% seen once. Specimen: CD8+ T cells sorted from PBMCs, collected 45 days after the yellow fever booster vaccination. These receptors were taken from a man between 18 and 29 years old who received the YFV17D yellow fever vaccine.

The V gene is TRBV4-3, the J gene TRBJ2-3; D may be TRBD1 (5 bases). The CDR3 length is 18 residues. Per germline, CDR1 LGHNA and CDR2 YSLEER. Trimming cost V 0 bases and J 4 bases, with 20 bases left between them. The CDR3 here is CASSQDGSGWGIADTQYF. As DNA, the CDR3 is TGCGCCAGCAGCCAAGACGGGTCGGGCTGGGGCATCGCAGATACGCAGTATTTT.

In its sample, this clonotype was seen a few times. The gene calls are TRBV6-5 and TRBJ2-6; D is tentatively TRBD1 or TRBD2 (5 bases each). The length of the CDR3 is 17 residues. Germline V gene data show CDR1 as MNHEY and CDR2 as SVGAGI. V was trimmed by 6 bases and J by 8 bases, leaving 23 bases between them. CDR3 loop: CASRRGGGTDPTNVLTF. The CDR3 coding sequence is TGTGCCAGCAGAAGGGGTGGGGGAACTGATCCGACCAACGTCCTGACTTTC.

This clonotype was seen more than once but under ten times. The gene calls are TRBV6-2 or TRBV6-3 and TRBJ1-1, with D unresolved. This CDR3 has 11 residues. Germline loops: CDR1 MNHEY, CDR2 SVGEGT. Trimming took 2 bases from V and 10 from J, leaving 8 bases between them. CDR3 in DNA: TGTGCCAGCAGTTACAGTTGGAGAGCTTTCTTT. This gives the protein CASSYSWRAFF.

This clonotype was found a few times. V and J are TRBV14 and TRBJ2-5; TRBD2 is a possible D gene (5 bases). This CDR3 is 16 amino acids long. V was cut by 4 bases and J by 5 bases, with 20 bases left in between. Germline lookup yields CDR1 SGHDN and CDR2 FVKESK. CDR3 loop: CASSPGYPRWSETQYF. The CDR3 bases are TGTGCCAGCAGCCCGGGATATCCTAGATGGAGCGAGACCCAGTACTTC. The whole variable domain, remainder taken from reference TRBV14 and TRBJ2-5, is EAGVTQFPSHSVIEKGQTVTLRCDPISGHDNLYWYRRVMGKEIKFLLHFVKESKQDESGMPNNRFLAERTGGTYSTLKVQPAELEDSGVYFCASSPGYPRWSETQYFGPGTRLLVL.

The chain combines TRBV7-9 with TRBJ2-1, with 7 bases identical to TRBD1. This CDR3 is 17 amino acids long. Germline V gives CDR1 SEHNR, CDR2 FQNEAQ (reference sequence). V lost 5 bases, J lost 6 bases, and 16 bases stayed unmatched. CDR3 sequence (DNA): TGTGCCAGCAGCCCCTCGACAGGGAAGGGGACATCCAATGAGCAGTTCTTC. Translating gives CASSPSTGKGTSNEQFF.

This clonotype was counted only a few times. This chain uses TRBV27 with TRBJ1-2; TRBD1 might be the D (6 bases). CDR1 MNHEY and CDR2 SMNVEV come from the germline V gene (reference sequence). V lost 2 bases and J lost 8, with 12 bases in between. This CDR3 region has 13 residues. The CDR3 DNA reads as TGTGCCAGCAGTTTAGTACGGGGGCAAGGCTACACCTTC. Its translation is CASSLVRGQGYTF.

As regards this clonotype: A much more abundant neighbour one base away suggests this may be a read error. As the CDR3 is not closed by the conserved phenylalanine or tryptophan, this likely results from a read error. The limits of the CDR3 on the DNA are not certain, so only TCRdb's listed CDR3 is given. The V call is TRBV12-3 or TRBV12-4, the J call TRBJ2-1; the table's D gene call, TRBD2, was not cross checked with the DNA. Ends included, the CDR3 has 13 residues. CDR3 protein: CASSFPGLAEGFL.

This clonotype has ten or more counts. The rearrangement uses TRBV5-4 and TRBJ2-6; possibly TRBD1 for D (5 bases). V was cut by 4 bases and J by 10 bases, with 15 bases left in between. The CDR3 consists of 14 residues. The germline V gene encodes CDR1 SGHNT and CDR2 YYREEE (reference sequence). CDR3 nucleotides: TGTGCCAGCAGCCTGGAGACAGTAGGGAACGTCCTGACTTTC. Its protein product is CASSLETVGNVLTF.

The sample holds a few counts of this clonotype. The chain has TRBV9 and TRBJ2-2; 10 bases are a match to TRBD1. The ends lost 4 bases at V and 7 bases at J; junction bases unmatched: 7. CDR1 and CDR2 from the germline V gene are SGDLS and YYNGEE. The CDR3 is 15 residues long. This CDR3 reads CASSPRQGAGGELFF. DNA of the CDR3: TGTGCCAGCAGCCCGCGACAGGGGGCTGGCGGGGAGCTGTTTTTT.

The chain couples TRBV5-1 to TRBJ1-5, with 7 bases matching TRBD1. The CDR3 loop spans 16 amino acids. Per germline, CDR1 SGHRS and CDR2 YFSETQ. The junction had 12 bases not matched to a gene; V was cut back by 2 bases and J by 7 bases. The CDR3: CASSFDRERFQQPQHF. CDR3 coding DNA: TGCGCCAGCAGCTTTGACAGGGAACGGTTTCAGCAGCCCCAGCATTTT.